A selection of T cell receptor beta chains follows, all from one sample in a study of siplizumab effects on memory and regulatory T cells. Sequencing used immunoSEQ multiplex PCR; TCRdb keeps in-frame clones, though not all of them. The table lists 100,000 or so clones, less than 95% of them singletons, with under 0.7% in the top ten. Sequenced sample: Tregs sorted from blood. The receptor source for this set is a human donor in good health. The CDR3 runs from the conserved cysteine through the conserved F or W. Each record gives: V gene, clone size, J gene, D gene, CDR3 protein, CDR3 DNA. A D gene is named only where the DNA matches it firmly. Clone size is given for some rows only: seen once, a few or many times, or a class if the clone is expanded.

V gene: TRBV18; clone size: NA; J gene: TRBJ2-1; D gene: NA; CDR3 protein: CASSRSVDLRYNEQFF; CDR3 DNA: TGTGCCAGCTCACGTTCTGTGGACTTAAGGTACAATGAGCAGTTCTTC
V gene: TRBV28; clone size: NA; J gene: TRBJ1-5; D gene: NA; CDR3 protein: CASCPVAGNQPQHF; CDR3 DNA: TGTGCCAGTTGCCCCGTCGCAGGCAATCAGCCCCAGCATTTT
V gene: TRBV19; clone size: NA; J gene: TRBJ2-1; D gene: TRBD2; CDR3 protein: CASSIPGLAGTREQFF; CDR3 DNA: TGTGCCAGTAGTATACCCGGACTAGCGGGGACGAGGGAGCAGTTCTTC
V gene: TRBV7-9; clone size: NA; J gene: TRBJ2-3; D gene: TRBD2; CDR3 protein: CASSLASGRFTRTDTQYF; CDR3 DNA: TGTGCCAGCAGCTTGGCTAGCGGGAGGTTTACCCGCACAGATACGCAGTATTTT
V gene: TRBV30; clone size: NA; J gene: TRBJ2-3; D gene: TRBD1; CDR3 protein: CAWRGSGGFTDTQYF; CDR3 DNA: TGTGCCTGGAGGGGGTCAGGGGGTTTCACAGATACGCAGTATTTT
V gene: TRBV14; clone size: NA; J gene: TRBJ1-3; D gene: NA; CDR3 protein: CASSPDYGNTIYF; CDR3 DNA: TGTGCCAGCAGCCCCGATTATGGAAACACCATATATTTT
V gene: TRBV28; clone size: NA; J gene: TRBJ1-1; D gene: TRBD1; CDR3 protein: CASRPGQGGAEAFF; CDR3 DNA: TGTGCCAGCAGACCGGGACAGGGTGGGGCTGAAGCTTTCTTT
V gene: TRBV6-5; clone size: NA; J gene: TRBJ2-1; D gene: NA; CDR3 protein: CASSLGSRQFF; CDR3 DNA: TGTGCCAGCAGTCTCGGGAGCCGACAGTTCTTC
V gene: TRBV13; clone size: once; J gene: TRBJ2-7; D gene: NA; CDR3 protein: CASSSRGALSYEQYF; CDR3 DNA: TGTGCCAGCAGCTCTAGAGGGGCCCTCTCCTACGAGCAGTACTTC
V gene: TRBV7-9; clone size: NA; J gene: TRBJ1-6; D gene: NA; CDR3 protein: CASSIYAPGSYNSPLHF; CDR3 DNA: TGTGCCAGCAGCATTTACGCCCCCGGCTCCTATAATTCACCCCTCCACTTT
V gene: TRBV6-1; clone size: NA; J gene: TRBJ2-7; D gene: TRBD1; CDR3 protein: CASSERFAGTVTSYEQYF; CDR3 DNA: TGTGCCAGCAGTGAAAGGTTCGCCGGGACAGTGACTTCCTACGAGCAGTACTTC
V gene: TRBV7-6; clone size: NA; J gene: TRBJ1-3; D gene: TRBD1; CDR3 protein: CASSHGTVGNTIYF; CDR3 DNA: TGTGCCAGCAGCCACGGGACAGTTGGAAACACCATATATTTT
V gene: TRBV7-9; clone size: once; J gene: TRBJ1-4; D gene: TRBD1; CDR3 protein: CASSSRDRGEKLFF; CDR3 DNA: TGTGCCAGCAGCTCCCGGGACAGGGGTGAAAAACTGTTTTTT